The entry below gives a single TCR beta chain sequence along with its context. What it recognizes is unknown. There are 15 residues in the CDR3. From germline, CDR1 is SGHRS and CDR2 YFSETQ. This table comes from immunoSEQ multiplex PCR, and its TCRdb copy is limited to in-frame clones, with some not included. The sample comprises tens of thousands of clones, approximately 83% of which are singletons, and roughly 0.76% rests with the top ten. These data belong to a study of T cells in narcolepsy. General study points: Same-patient CSF and blood CD4+ T cell clonotypes included HCRT-specific and TRIB2-specific autoreactive ones.

The specimen sequenced was CD45RA- memory CD4+ T cells from PBMCs. This rearrangement joins TRBV5-1 to TRBJ2-5; 9 nucleotides align to TRBD1. The J call is uncertain, as TRBJ2-7 better fits the DNA end. The sequence came from a human donor with narcolepsy. The CDR3 nucleotides read TGCGCCAGCAGCTTGAAGGGGACAGGGAGTTTCGAGCAGTACTTC. It translates to CASSLKGTGSFEQYF.